This TCR beta chain was captured in a study of blood T cell repertoires in COVID-19. This clone was found a few times. Libraries were prepared by immunoSEQ multiplex PCR; TCRdb keeps only in-frame clonotypes and omits some of them. This table has about 200,000 clones, 65% to 85% appearing once. This clonotype originated in a woman aged 45-65 years with acute or convalescent COVID-19. The sequencing input was peripheral blood.

CDR3 nucleotides: TGCAGCGTTGAACTAAGGACAACAACTTTCTTT. Amino acids: CSVELRTTTFF. The chain recombines TRBV29-1 with TRBJ1-1, with D possibly being TRBD1 (5 bases). The CDR3 runs to 11 residues. V was cut by 2 bases and J by 12 bases, with 13 bases left in between. The germline gives CDR1 SQVTM, CDR2 ANQGSEA.